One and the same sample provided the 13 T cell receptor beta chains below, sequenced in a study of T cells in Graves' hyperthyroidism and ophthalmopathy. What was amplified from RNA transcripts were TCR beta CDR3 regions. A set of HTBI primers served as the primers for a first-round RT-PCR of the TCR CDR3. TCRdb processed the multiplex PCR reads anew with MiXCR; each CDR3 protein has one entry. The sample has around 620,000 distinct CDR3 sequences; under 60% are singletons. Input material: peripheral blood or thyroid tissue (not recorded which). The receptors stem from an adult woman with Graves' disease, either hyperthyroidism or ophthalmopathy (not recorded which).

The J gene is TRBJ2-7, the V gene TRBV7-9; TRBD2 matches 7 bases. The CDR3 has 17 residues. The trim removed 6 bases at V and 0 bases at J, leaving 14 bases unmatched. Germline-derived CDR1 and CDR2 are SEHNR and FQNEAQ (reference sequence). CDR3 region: CASSLSPLGDYSYEQYF. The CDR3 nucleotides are TGTGCCAGCAGTTTATCACCCCTCGGGGACTACTCCTACGAGCAGTACTTC.

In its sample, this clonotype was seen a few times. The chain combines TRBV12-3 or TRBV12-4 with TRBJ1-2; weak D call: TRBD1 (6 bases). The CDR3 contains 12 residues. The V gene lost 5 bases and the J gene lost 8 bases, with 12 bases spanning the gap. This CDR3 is CASSEGVGGYTF. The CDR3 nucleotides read TGTGCCAGCAGTGAGGGGGTTGGCGGCTACACCTTC.

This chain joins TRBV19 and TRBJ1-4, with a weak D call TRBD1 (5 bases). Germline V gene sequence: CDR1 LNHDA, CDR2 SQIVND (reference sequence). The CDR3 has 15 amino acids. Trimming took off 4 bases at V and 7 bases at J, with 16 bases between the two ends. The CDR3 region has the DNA TGTGCCAGTAGTACGGGGCCCCGGACGCGTGAAAAACTGTTTTTT. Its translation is CASSTGPRTREKLFF.

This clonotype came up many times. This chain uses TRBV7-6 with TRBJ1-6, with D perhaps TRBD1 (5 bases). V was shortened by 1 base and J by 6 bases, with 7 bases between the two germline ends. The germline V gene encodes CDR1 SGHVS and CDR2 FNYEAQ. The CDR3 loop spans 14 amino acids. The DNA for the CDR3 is TGTGCCAGCAGCTTAGTAGGGGTTAATTCACCCCTCCACTTT. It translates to CASSLVGVNSPLHF.

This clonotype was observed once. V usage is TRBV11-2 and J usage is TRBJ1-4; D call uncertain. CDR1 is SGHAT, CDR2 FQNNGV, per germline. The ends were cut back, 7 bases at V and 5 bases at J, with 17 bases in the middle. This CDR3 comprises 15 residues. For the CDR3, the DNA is TGTGCCAGCACCCCTTCGGGCAGTCGGAATGAAAAACTGTTTTTT. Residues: CASTPSGSRNEKLFF.

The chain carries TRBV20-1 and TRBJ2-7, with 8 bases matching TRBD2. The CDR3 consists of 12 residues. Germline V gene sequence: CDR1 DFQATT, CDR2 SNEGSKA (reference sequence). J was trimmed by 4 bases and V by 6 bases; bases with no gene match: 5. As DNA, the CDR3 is TGCAGTGCACCGGGAGGGCGGTACGAGCAGTACTTC. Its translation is CSAPGGRYEQYF.

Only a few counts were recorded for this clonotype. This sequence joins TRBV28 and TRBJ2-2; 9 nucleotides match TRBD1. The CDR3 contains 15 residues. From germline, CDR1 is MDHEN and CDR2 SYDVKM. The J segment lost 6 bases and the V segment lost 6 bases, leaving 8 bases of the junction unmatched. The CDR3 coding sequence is TGTGCCAGCAGCCGGGACAGGGCCCAACCCGGGGAGCTGTTTTTT. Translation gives CASSRDRAQPGELFF.

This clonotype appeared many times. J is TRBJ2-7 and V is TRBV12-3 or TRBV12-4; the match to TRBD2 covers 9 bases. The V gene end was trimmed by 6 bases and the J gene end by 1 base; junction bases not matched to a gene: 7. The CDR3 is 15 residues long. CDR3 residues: CASSHSGSGSYEQYF. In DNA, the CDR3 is TGTGCCAGCAGCCATAGCGGGAGTGGGTCCTACGAGCAGTACTTC.

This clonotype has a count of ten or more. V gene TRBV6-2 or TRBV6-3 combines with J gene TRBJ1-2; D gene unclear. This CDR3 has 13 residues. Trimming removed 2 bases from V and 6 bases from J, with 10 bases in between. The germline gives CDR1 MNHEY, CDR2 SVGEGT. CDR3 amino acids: CASSYNRRNGYTF. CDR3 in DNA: TGTGCCAGCAGTTACAATCGCAGGAATGGCTACACCTTC.

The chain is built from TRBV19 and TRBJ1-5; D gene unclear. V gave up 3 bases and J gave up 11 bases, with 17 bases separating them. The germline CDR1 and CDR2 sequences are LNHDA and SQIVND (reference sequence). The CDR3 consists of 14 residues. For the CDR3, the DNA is TGTGCCAGTAGTATCGGACGGACTGAGGAGACCCAGCATTTT. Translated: CASSIGRTEETQHF.

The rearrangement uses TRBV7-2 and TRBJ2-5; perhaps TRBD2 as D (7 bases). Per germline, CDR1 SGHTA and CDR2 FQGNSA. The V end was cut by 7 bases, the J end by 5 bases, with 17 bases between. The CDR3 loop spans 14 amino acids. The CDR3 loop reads CASIVGGPQETQYF. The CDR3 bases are TGTGCCAGCATAGTGGGGGGGCCCCAGGAGACCCAGTACTTC.

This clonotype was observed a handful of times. This CDR3 reads CASTSTRGSGGYTF. Written as DNA, the CDR3 is TGTGCCAGCACCTCAACCCGGGGAAGCGGTGGCTACACCTTC. The chain is built from TRBV11-2 and TRBJ1-2, with unresolved D. Trimming removed 7 bases at V and 7 bases at J, with 19 bases between. The CDR3 is 14 residues long. Germline CDR1 and CDR2: SGHAT and FQNNGV.

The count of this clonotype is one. DNA for the CDR3: TGTGCCAGCAGCCCCCGGGACCGAGCCTTCTATGGCTACACCTTC. Protein product: CASSPRDRAFYGYTF. The chain links TRBV7-2 to TRBJ1-2; TRBD1 is a possible D gene (5 bases). Trimming removed 5 bases from V and 4 bases from J, with 17 bases in between. The CDR3 runs to 15 residues. In germline, CDR1 is SGHTA, CDR2 FQGNSA.